This T cell receptor (beta chain) was obtained from a study of radiotherapy plus CTLA-4 blockade in lung cancer. About the study: Objective responses arose in roughly 17% of patients, and 25% to 35% experienced disease control.

The table came from immunoSEQ multiplex PCR; TCRdb's copy has only in-frame clones and leaves some out. The table lists tens of thousands of clones, approximately 83% of them singletons. This clone was recorded a few times. Its antigen remains unidentified. General study findings and limits: Expansion in blood of tumor-derived TCR clones was seen after radiotherapy plus ipilimumab. Reported findings show early blood T cell clone dynamics, with interferon-beta, best predicted response.

Germline loops: CDR1 LNHDA, CDR2 SQIVND (reference sequence). V lost 3 bases to trimming and J lost 4 bases, with 14 bases between them. This CDR3 comprises 15 residues. Chemo-refractory metastatic non-small-cell lung cancer patients received focal radiation with ipilimumab CTLA-4 blockade. This rearrangement joins TRBV19 to TRBJ2-3, with no clear D. The input for sequencing was peripheral blood, taken from a patient treated with radiotherapy plus ipilimumab. This receptor was taken from a human donor with non-small cell lung cancer who had stable disease on radiotherapy plus ipilimumab. In DNA form, the CDR3 reads TGTGCCAGTAGTATGGGCAGCGTCATCCCAGATACGCAGTATTTT. Translated, it gives CASSMGSVIPDTQYF.